These 26 T cell receptor beta chains originate from one sample sequenced in a study of tumor and adjacent non-tumor tissue in lung cancer. This sample's RNA came from whole unsorted tissue. A modified ARM-PCR protocol with three rounds of nested PCR amplified TCRbeta. TCRdb used MiXCR to reprocess the multiplex PCR reads, holding one entry per CDR3 protein. This sample has more than 85,000 distinct CDR3 sequences; 75% occur once, and the top ten carry 35% to 40%. Sequences were obtained from lung tumor tissue. These receptors came from a woman aged 55-69 years with non-small cell lung cancer.

Many counts were recorded for this clonotype. The genes are TRBV6-5 and TRBJ1-2; D is possibly TRBD1 (5 bases). CDR1 is MNHEY, CDR2 SVGAGI, per germline. This CDR3 has 13 amino acids. V was clipped by 8 bases and J by 3 bases, with 13 bases between them. CDR3 coding DNA: TGTGCCAGCCACTTTTTGGGGGACTATGGCTACACCTTC. It is translated as CASHFLGDYGYTF.

V is TRBV6-6 and J is TRBJ1-1; no reliable D call. The germline V and J ends were trimmed by 2 bases and 4 bases, with 8 bases remaining between them. Germline CDR1 and CDR2: MNHNY and SVGAGI (reference sequence). This CDR3 contains 13 residues. CDR3: CASSYPNCTEAFF. The CDR3 bases are TGTGCCAGCAGTTACCCGAACTGCACTGAAGCTTTCTTT.

As regards this clonotype: No conserved phenylalanine or tryptophan ends this CDR3, so it is likely a read error. V and J are TRBV12-5 and TRBJ2-5; 11 bases align to TRBD2. CDR1 is LGHNT, CDR2 FRNRAP, per germline. This CDR3 region has 16 residues. CDR3 in DNA: TGTGTTAGTGGTTCGTTGACTAGCGGGGCCCAAGAGACCCAGTACTTA. Protein sequence: CVSGSLTSGAQETQYL.

Concerning this clonotype: A junction end diverges from the germline sequence, so it may reflect a read error. CDR3 DNA: TGTGCCAGCAGCCCAAGGGAGGATGAGCAGTTCTTT. It specifies CASSPREDEQFF. This chain links TRBV11-1 with TRBJ2-1, with TRBD2 as a possible D gene (6 bases). Germline loops: CDR1 SGHAT, CDR2 FQDESV (reference sequence). The CDR3 loop spans 12 amino acids.

This chain joins TRBV20-1 and TRBJ1-6, with D possibly being TRBD1 (5 bases). The CDR3 covers 14 residues. V was trimmed by 4 bases and J by 10 bases, leaving 17 bases between them. Germline V lookup: CDR1 DFQATT, CDR2 SNEGSKA (reference sequence). The CDR3 bases are TGCAGTGCTACTAAACAGGACCGGGTGTCACCCCTCCACTTT. This sequence encodes CSATKQDRVSPLHF.

In this sample, this clonotype turned up a few times. CDR3 sequence (DNA): TGCGCCAGCAGACGGGGAGGCGGCACAGATACGCAGTATTTT. This translates into CASRRGGGTDTQYF. The V call is TRBV5-1, the J call TRBJ2-3; TRBD2 might be the D (6 bases). The V end lost 5 bases, the J end lost 1 base, and 11 bases lay between the germline ends. CDR3 length equals 14 residues. The germline V gene encodes CDR1 SGHRS and CDR2 YFSETQ.

Concerning this clonotype itself: Without the conserved terminal phenylalanine or tryptophan, this CDR3 likely stems from a read error. The limits of the CDR3 on the DNA are not certain, so only TCRdb's listed CDR3 is given. The genes are TRBV11-3 and TRBJ2-1; whether TRBD2, the table's D call, matches the DNA was not checked. From its first to its last residue, the CDR3 has 17 amino acids. CDR1 is SGHNT, CDR2 YENEEA, per germline. CDR3 sequence reads: CASSYELTSGSHNEQLI.

The sample holds a few counts of this clonotype. CDR3 nucleotide sequence: TGTGCCAGCGTGGAGGGGGACCCCACAGATACGCAGTATTTT. Translated, it gives CASVEGDPTDTQYF. The V gene is TRBV6-2 or TRBV6-3, the J gene TRBJ2-3, with D perhaps TRBD1 or TRBD2 (6 bases each). V was pared by 8 bases and J by 2 bases, with 14 bases between. The germline V gene encodes CDR1 MNHEY and CDR2 SVGEGT. There are 14 residues in the CDR3.

This chain links TRBV28 with TRBJ1-1, with a weak D call TRBD1 (6 bases). The length of the CDR3 is 15 residues. Trimming took 8 bases from V and 0 from J, leaving 16 bases between them. Germline loops: CDR1 MDHEN, CDR2 SYDVKM. This CDR3 reads CASYGGGAVNTEAFF. DNA for the CDR3: TGTGCCAGCTACGGTGGGGGGGCTGTGAACACTGAAGCTTTCTTT.

This clonotype showed up many times. CDR3 amino acids: CASSFSARAEAFF. DNA of the CDR3: TGTGCCAGCAGTTTCTCTGCACGGGCTGAAGCTTTCTTT. The V call is TRBV28, the J call TRBJ1-1; no clear D. CDR3 length: 13 amino acids. Trimming took off 3 bases at V and 6 bases at J, with 11 bases between the two ends. Germline V CDR1 and CDR2: MDHEN, SYDVKM.

About this clonotype: A read error is possible here, since a much larger clone lies one base away. The chain has TRBV12-3 or TRBV12-4 and TRBJ1-1, with 9 bases identical to TRBD1. V lost 10 bases to trimming and J lost 3 bases; unmatched junction nucleotides: 6. This CDR3 comprises 13 residues. CDR3 in DNA: TGTGCCAACAGACGGACAGGGGACACTGAAGCTTTCTTT. This gives the protein CANRRTGDTEAFF.

V is TRBV5-7 and J is TRBJ2-3; tentatively, D is TRBD1 (6 bases). TRBV5-7 is identified as an open reading frame with a role that is uncertain. CDR3 length: 14 amino acids. V was clipped by 3 bases and J by 1 base, with 9 bases between them. The CDR3 DNA is TGTGCCAGCAGCTCAGGGGATTGCACAGATACGCAGTATTTT. Translation gives CASSSGDCTDTQYF.

With regard to this clonotype: This may be a read error: a much more frequent sequence differs by one nucleotide. The gene calls are TRBV20-1 and TRBJ1-4; D gene ambiguous. Per germline, CDR1 DFQATT and CDR2 SNEGSKA (reference sequence). CDR3 length: 14 residues. The chain's CDR3 is CSAPRQATNERLFF. CDR3 coding DNA: TGCAGTGCCCCCCGACAAGCAACTAATGAAAGACTGTTTTTT.

This clonotype was found many times. The rearrangement uses TRBV6-2 or TRBV6-3 and TRBJ2-7, with D possibly matching TRBD1 (6 bases). The CDR3 spans 17 residues. CDR1 is MNHEY and CDR2 is SVGEGT in the germline V gene. Trimming shortened V by 7 bases and J by 2 bases, and 24 bases separated the two germline ends. The DNA of the CDR3 is TGTGCCAGCACTTATTCAGGACAGCGATACAACCCCTACGAGCAGTACTTC. Its translation: CASTYSGQRYNPYEQYF.

A word on this clonotype: This is likely a read error, given that the CDR3 carries no conserved phenylalanine or tryptophan at its end. The chain carries TRBV11-3 and TRBJ2-3; D ambiguous. This CDR3 region has 10 residues. Between the trimmed V and J ends, which lost 10 bases and 5 bases, there was a span of 7 bases. Per the germline V gene, CDR1 is SGHNT and CDR2 is YENEEA. The CDR3 reads CANSGDTQYL. The CDR3 DNA reads as TGTGCCAACAGTGGAGATACGCAGTATCTT.

As concerns this clonotype: One junction end disagrees with the germline gene, perhaps due to a read error. The rearrangement links TRBV20-1 to TRBJ2-3, with 9 nucleotides matching TRBD2. From germline, CDR1 is DFQATT and CDR2 SNEGSKA (reference sequence). This CDR3 is 13 amino acids long. CDR3 protein: CSARSSGSDTQYF. CDR3 in DNA: TGCAGTGCTAGAAGTAGCGGGAGCGATACTCAGTATTTT.

As concerns this clonotype: A much larger clone is a single base away; this may be a read error. CDR3 nucleotide sequence: TGCGCCAGCAGCCAAGATAGGGGGCGAACAGTCGGGGAGCTGCTTTTT. Translated: CASSQDRGRTVGELLF. The rearrangement links TRBV4-3 to TRBJ2-2, with TRBD1 identical over 7 bases. CDR3 length equals 16 residues. Germline V gene data show CDR1 as LGHNA and CDR2 as YSLEER.

As for this clonotype: With a much larger clone just one base away, this may be a read error. The gene calls are TRBV11-3 and TRBJ2-7; 11 bases map to TRBD2. The CDR3 extends over 16 amino acids. The germline V gene has CDR1 SGHNT and CDR2 YENEEA. V was clipped by 0 bases and J by 3 bases; unmatched bases: 4. This chain's CDR3 is CASSLELTSGNYEQYF. CDR3 in DNA: TGTGCCAGCAGCTTAGAGTTGACTAGCGGGAACTACGAGCAGTACTTC.

On this clonotype itself: One end of the junction fails to match germline, which may point to a read error. The V call is TRBV11-2, the J call TRBJ1-2; no definite D call. Germline lookup yields CDR1 SGHAT and CDR2 FQNNGV. This CDR3 comprises 13 residues. The CDR3 loop reads CVSSVGRLAGYTF. CDR3 nucleotides: TGTGTCAGCAGCGTGGGTCGTTTAGCGGGGTACACCTTC.

The chain has TRBV28 and TRBJ2-3; D is tentatively TRBD1 or TRBD2 (5 bases each). The CDR3 runs to 12 residues. Trimming removed 6 bases from V and 14 bases from J, with 18 bases in between. Germline V lookup: CDR1 MDHEN, CDR2 SYDVKM. The CDR3 nucleotides are TGTGCCAGCAGCGAGGGTCAGGGTCAAGTGTATTTT. Residues: CASSEGQGQVYF.

V usage is TRBV12-5 and J usage is TRBJ2-1; D is unresolved. Germline V lookup: CDR1 LGHNT, CDR2 FRNRAP. The CDR3 is made up of 12 amino acids. V was shortened by 5 bases and J by 6 bases, with 8 bases between the two germline ends. DNA of the CDR3: TGTGCTAGTGGTCCAGCCGGCAATGAGCAGTTCTTC. Translating gives CASGPAGNEQFF.

For this clonotype: A much more abundant neighbour one base away suggests this may be a read error. In this CDR3 the conserved last residue, phenylalanine or tryptophan, is missing, so a read error is likely. The genes are TRBV5-5 and TRBJ1-6; TRBD1 is a possible D gene (5 bases). The V gene lost 0 bases and the J gene lost 5 bases, with 9 bases spanning the gap. Germline assignment: CDR1 SGHKS and CDR2 YYEKEE (reference sequence). The CDR3 runs to 15 residues. CDR3 DNA: TGTGCCAGCAGCTTGGAGGGGTCGGATAATTCACCCCTCCACTGT. This codes for CASSLEGSDNSPLHC.

As concerns this clonotype: As the CDR3 is not closed by the conserved phenylalanine or tryptophan, this likely results from a read error. The chain has TRBV20-1 and TRBJ2-7; D unclear. CDR3 size: 11 residues. The germline V gene has CDR1 DFQATT and CDR2 SNEGSKA (reference sequence). The CDR3 DNA is TGCAGTGCTAGGGGCACCTACGAACAGTACATC. It translates to CSARGTYEQYI.

As for this clonotype: Lacking the conserved final phenylalanine or tryptophan, this CDR3 likely reflects a read error. The genes are TRBV20-1 and TRBJ2-1, with D possibly being TRBD1 or TRBD2 (5 bases each). CDR1 and CDR2 (germline): DFQATT, SNEGSKA (reference sequence). This CDR3 spans 13 amino acids. DNA of the CDR3: TGCAGTACTAGAAGGGACCAATACATTGAGCAGTTCTGC. Translation gives CSTRRDQYIEQFC.

This clonotype was observed a handful of times. This may come from a read error, since a much larger clone is one base off. The chain recombines TRBV20-1 with TRBJ2-2; possible D gene TRBD1, 6 bases. Germline lookup yields CDR1 DFQATT and CDR2 SNEGSKA (reference sequence). This CDR3 spans 16 amino acids. As DNA, the CDR3 is TGCAATGCTAGAGGTTTGGGGCAGGGGATCACCGGGGAGCTGTTTTTT. It codes for CNARGLGQGITGELFF.

The table lists this clonotype with a few counts. Given a much more abundant clone one base away, this may be a read error. The missing conserved phenylalanine or tryptophan at the end of this CDR3 makes a read error likely. V and J are TRBV20-1 and TRBJ1-5, with 7 bases that match TRBD1. The CDR3 is 15 residues long. The junction had 7 bases not matched to a gene; V was cut back by 0 bases and J by 5 bases. Per the germline V gene, CDR1 is DFQATT and CDR2 is SNEGSKA (reference sequence). CDR3 sequence reads: CSARDPGGQDQPQHS. The CDR3 DNA follows: TGCAGTGCTAGAGATCCAGGGGGGCAGGATCAGCCCCAGCATTCT.